This is a list of T cell receptor beta chains from one sample in a study of Ad26.COV2.S vaccination and SARS-CoV-2 variants. Libraries were prepared by immunoSEQ multiplex PCR; TCRdb keeps only in-frame clonotypes and omits some of them. Of 300,000 to 350,000 clones listed, approximately 87% are singletons. Sequences were derived from peripheral blood, sampled in a trial of Ad26.COV2.S vaccine versus placebo. The receptors were sampled from a person aged 18 to 65 who received the Ad26.COV2.S COVID-19 vaccine or a placebo. The conserved cysteine and the conserved F or W are not part of the CDR3 here. Fields, in order: D gene, V gene, J gene, CDR3 protein. A D gene is named only where the DNA matches it firmly.

d_gene: TRBD1; v_gene: TRBV6-5; j_gene: TRBJ2-1; CDR3aa: ASTTGTGNYNEQF
d_gene: -; v_gene: TRBV13; j_gene: TRBJ1-6; CDR3aa: ASSVLPDTSPLH
d_gene: -; v_gene: TRBV4-3; j_gene: TRBJ1-1; CDR3aa: ASSQDMTGGPEAF
d_gene: -; v_gene: TRBV6-5; j_gene: TRBJ2-5; CDR3aa: ASSYSARGEETQY
d_gene: TRBD1; v_gene: TRBV27; j_gene: TRBJ1-6; CDR3aa: ASSLPHPGTGRRNSPLH
d_gene: -; v_gene: TRBV7-8; j_gene: TRBJ1-2; CDR3aa: ASSDLLGPQNYGYT
d_gene: -; v_gene: TRBV10-3; j_gene: TRBJ2-1; CDR3aa: AIRRESDEQF
d_gene: TRBD1; v_gene: TRBV19; j_gene: TRBJ1-5; CDR3aa: ASTSGGRGNQPQH
d_gene: -; v_gene: TRBV28; j_gene: TRBJ2-3; CDR3aa: ASSLSGQFPDTQY
d_gene: -; v_gene: TRBV12-3/TRBV12-4; j_gene: TRBJ1-1; CDR3aa: ASSPGQFDAF
d_gene: TRBD1; v_gene: TRBV19; j_gene: TRBJ2-3; CDR3aa: ARRQGTSTDTQY
d_gene: TRBD1; v_gene: TRBV3-1/TRBV3-2; j_gene: TRBJ1-2; CDR3aa: ASSYGQALNYGYT
d_gene: -; v_gene: TRBV28; j_gene: TRBJ1-5; CDR3aa: ASSSPAGRGGRLTQH
d_gene: TRBD1; v_gene: TRBV4-3; j_gene: TRBJ2-2; CDR3aa: ASSQDAKGQGDTGELF
d_gene: TRBD1; v_gene: TRBV5-1; j_gene: TRBJ2-7; CDR3aa: ASSLEGTGYYEQY
d_gene: TRBD1; v_gene: TRBV18; j_gene: TRBJ1-3; CDR3aa: ASSPEGASGNTIY
d_gene: -; v_gene: TRBV19; j_gene: TRBJ1-1; CDR3aa: ASSINFPARGLNTEAF
d_gene: -; v_gene: TRBV28; j_gene: TRBJ1-1; CDR3aa: ASCESPGNTEAF
d_gene: TRBD2; v_gene: TRBV13; j_gene: TRBJ2-5; CDR3aa: ASSGGEGETQY
d_gene: -; v_gene: TRBV4-3; j_gene: TRBJ2-1; CDR3aa: ASSQDPGGIYNEQF
d_gene: TRBD1; v_gene: TRBV13; j_gene: TRBJ2-1; CDR3aa: ASSHRDRVYNEQF
d_gene: TRBD1; v_gene: TRBV19; j_gene: TRBJ1-5; CDR3aa: ASSVGQDNQPQH
d_gene: TRBD1; v_gene: TRBV7-9; j_gene: TRBJ2-1; CDR3aa: ASSFRDRGPYEQF
d_gene: -; v_gene: TRBV6-6; j_gene: TRBJ2-5; CDR3aa: ASTQKTLGETQY
d_gene: -; v_gene: TRBV2; j_gene: TRBJ1-1; CDR3aa: ASTRGGARTEAF
d_gene: -; v_gene: TRBV7-2; j_gene: TRBJ1-6; CDR3aa: ASSRYPAGINSPLH
d_gene: TRBD2; v_gene: TRBV6-2/TRBV6-3; j_gene: TRBJ2-1; CDR3aa: ASSYSGLAGGWSF
d_gene: -; v_gene: TRBV10-3; j_gene: TRBJ1-6; CDR3aa: AISDETANSPLH
d_gene: TRBD1; v_gene: TRBV18; j_gene: TRBJ1-2; CDR3aa: ASSRDSLPTYGYT
d_gene: TRBD2; v_gene: TRBV5-1; j_gene: TRBJ2-3; CDR3aa: ASSLVWSGGSDTQY
d_gene: TRBD2; v_gene: TRBV5-1; j_gene: TRBJ2-3; CDR3aa: ASMRGESDTQY
d_gene: TRBD2; v_gene: TRBV6-5; j_gene: TRBJ2-7; CDR3aa: ASKTSGGADEQY
d_gene: -; v_gene: TRBV9; j_gene: TRBJ2-5; CDR3aa: ASSGVQGGQETQY
d_gene: TRBD1; v_gene: TRBV6-6; j_gene: TRBJ1-1; CDR3aa: ASSTRQGIRFEAF
d_gene: -; v_gene: TRBV4-1; j_gene: TRBJ2-1; CDR3aa: ASSRGLLGRQF
d_gene: -; v_gene: TRBV25-1; j_gene: TRBJ1-2; CDR3aa: ASSLGGTNYGYT
d_gene: TRBD2; v_gene: TRBV7-6; j_gene: TRBJ2-5; CDR3aa: ASSALAGPQETQY
d_gene: -; v_gene: TRBV7-2; j_gene: TRBJ1-3; CDR3aa: ASSLRSGSSGNTIY
d_gene: TRBD2; v_gene: TRBV28; j_gene: TRBJ2-1; CDR3aa: ASSLAGTSGENEQF
d_gene: -; v_gene: TRBV6-5; j_gene: TRBJ1-3; CDR3aa: ASRTGSGNTIY
d_gene: -; v_gene: TRBV27; j_gene: TRBJ2-2; CDR3aa: ASSLRGTGELF
d_gene: -; v_gene: TRBV6-5; j_gene: TRBJ2-1; CDR3aa: ASSYDRTSGQF
d_gene: TRBD1; v_gene: TRBV2; j_gene: TRBJ1-3; CDR3aa: ASRGTARNTIY
d_gene: -; v_gene: TRBV11-2; j_gene: TRBJ1-2; CDR3aa: ASSLDHSSPNYGYT